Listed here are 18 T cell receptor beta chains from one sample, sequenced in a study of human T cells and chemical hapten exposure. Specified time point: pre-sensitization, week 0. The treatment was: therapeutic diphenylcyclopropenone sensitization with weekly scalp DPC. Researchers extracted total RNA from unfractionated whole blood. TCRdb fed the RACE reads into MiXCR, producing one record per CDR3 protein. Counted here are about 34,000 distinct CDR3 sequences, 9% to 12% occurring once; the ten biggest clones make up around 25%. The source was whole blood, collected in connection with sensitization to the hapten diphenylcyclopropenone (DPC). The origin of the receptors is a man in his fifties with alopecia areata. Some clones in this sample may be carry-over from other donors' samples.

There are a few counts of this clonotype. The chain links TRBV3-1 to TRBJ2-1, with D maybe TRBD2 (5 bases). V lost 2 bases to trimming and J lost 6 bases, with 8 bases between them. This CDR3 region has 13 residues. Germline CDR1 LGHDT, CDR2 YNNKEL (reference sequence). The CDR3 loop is CASSQSSLNEQFF. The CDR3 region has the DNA TGTGCCAGCAGCCAATCTAGCCTCAATGAGCAGTTCTTC.

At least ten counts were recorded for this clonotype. The CDR3, as DNA: TGTGCCAGCAGTTTTGGGGACCCTTCCTACGAGCAGTACTTC. Translation gives CASSFGDPSYEQYF. The rearrangement uses TRBV12-3 or TRBV12-4 and TRBJ2-7; D tentatively fits TRBD1 or TRBD2 (5 bases each). Trimming left V 3 bases short and J 1 base short, with 10 bases between. CDR3 length: 14 residues.

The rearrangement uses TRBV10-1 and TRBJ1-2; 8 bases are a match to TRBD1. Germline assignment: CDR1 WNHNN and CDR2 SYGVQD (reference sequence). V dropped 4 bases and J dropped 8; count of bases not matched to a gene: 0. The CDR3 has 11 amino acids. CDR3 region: CASSGTGGYTF. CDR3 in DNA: TGCGCCAGCAGTGGGACAGGGGGCTACACCTTC.

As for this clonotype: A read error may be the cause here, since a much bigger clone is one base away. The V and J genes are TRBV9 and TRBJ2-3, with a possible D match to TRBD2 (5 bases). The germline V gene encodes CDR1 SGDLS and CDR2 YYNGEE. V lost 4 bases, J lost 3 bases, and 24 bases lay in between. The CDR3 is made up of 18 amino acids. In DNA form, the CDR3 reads TGTGCCAGCAGCACCGAAGACCGAGGGTTGCTTCGTACAGATACGCAGTATTTT. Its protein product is CASSTEDRGLLRTDTQYF.

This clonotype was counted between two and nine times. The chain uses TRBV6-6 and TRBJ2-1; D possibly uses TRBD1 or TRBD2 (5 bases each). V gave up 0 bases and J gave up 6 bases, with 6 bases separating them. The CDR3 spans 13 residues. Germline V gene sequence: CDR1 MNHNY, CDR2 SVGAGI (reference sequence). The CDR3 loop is CASSYSRGNEQFF. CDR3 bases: TGTGCCAGCAGTTACTCGAGGGGCAATGAGCAGTTCTTC.

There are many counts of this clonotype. CDR3 DNA: TGTGCCACCAGTGATGTCACTAGCGGTCTTTACAATGAGCAGTTCTTC. This sequence encodes CATSDVTSGLYNEQFF. This chain connects TRBV24-1 to TRBJ2-1; TRBD2 agrees at 8 bases. Germline lookup yields CDR1 KGHDR and CDR2 SFDVKD. Losses at the gene ends were 3 bases for V and 4 bases for J; bases not matched to a gene: 7. The CDR3 has 16 residues.

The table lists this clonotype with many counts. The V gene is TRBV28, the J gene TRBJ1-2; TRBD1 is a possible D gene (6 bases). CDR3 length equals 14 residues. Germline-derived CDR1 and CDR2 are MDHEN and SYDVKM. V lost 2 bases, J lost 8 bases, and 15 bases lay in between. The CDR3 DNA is TGTGCCAGCAGTTTAGTCTCCAGGGGAGGAGGCTACACCTTC. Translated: CASSLVSRGGGYTF.

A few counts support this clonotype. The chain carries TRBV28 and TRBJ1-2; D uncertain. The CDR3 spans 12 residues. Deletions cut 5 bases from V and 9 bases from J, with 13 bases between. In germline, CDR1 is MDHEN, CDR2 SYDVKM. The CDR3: CASSRTLLSYTF. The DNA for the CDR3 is TGTGCCAGCAGTCGGACGTTGTTAAGCTACACCTTC.

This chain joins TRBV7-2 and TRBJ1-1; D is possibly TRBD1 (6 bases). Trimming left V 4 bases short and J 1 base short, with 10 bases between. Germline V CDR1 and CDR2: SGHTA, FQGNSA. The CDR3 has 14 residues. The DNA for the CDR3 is TGTGCCAGCAGCTCACAGGGAGGGAACACTGAAGCTTTCTTT. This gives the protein CASSSQGGNTEAFF.

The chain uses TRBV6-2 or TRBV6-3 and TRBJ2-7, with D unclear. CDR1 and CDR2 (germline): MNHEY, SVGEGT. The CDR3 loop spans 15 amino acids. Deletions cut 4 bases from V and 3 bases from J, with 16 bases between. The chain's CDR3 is CASSSELPVGYEQYF. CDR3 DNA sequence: TGTGCCAGCAGTTCCGAGCTGCCGGTGGGCTACGAGCAGTACTTC.

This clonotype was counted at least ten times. The CDR3 DNA follows: TGCAGCGTTGATAGCAGGACGGGCGAGCAGTACTTC. Translated, it gives CSVDSRTGEQYF. V usage is TRBV29-1 and J usage is TRBJ2-7; D not certain. The V end was cut by 3 bases, the J end by 6 bases, with 12 bases between. The CDR3 is 12 residues long. CDR1 and CDR2 from the germline V gene are SQVTM and ANQGSEA.

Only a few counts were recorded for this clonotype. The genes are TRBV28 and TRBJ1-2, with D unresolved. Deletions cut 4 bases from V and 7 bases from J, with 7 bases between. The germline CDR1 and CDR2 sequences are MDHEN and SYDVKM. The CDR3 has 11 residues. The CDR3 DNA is TGTGCCAGCAGTTGGAACAGTGGCTACACCTTC. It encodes CASSWNSGYTF.

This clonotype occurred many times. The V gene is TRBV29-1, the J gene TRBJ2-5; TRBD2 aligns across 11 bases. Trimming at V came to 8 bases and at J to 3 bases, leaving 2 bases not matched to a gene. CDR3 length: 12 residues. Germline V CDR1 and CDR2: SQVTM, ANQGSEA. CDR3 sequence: CSSTSGEETQYF. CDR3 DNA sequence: TGCAGCTCGACTAGCGGGGAAGAGACCCAGTACTTC.

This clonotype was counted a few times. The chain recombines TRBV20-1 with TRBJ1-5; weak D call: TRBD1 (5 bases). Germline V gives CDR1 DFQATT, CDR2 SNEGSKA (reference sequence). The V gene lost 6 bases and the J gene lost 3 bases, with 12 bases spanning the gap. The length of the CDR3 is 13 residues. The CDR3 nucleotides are TGCAGTGCCCCCCGGGGCCTCAATCAGCCCCAGCATTTT. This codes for CSAPRGLNQPQHF.

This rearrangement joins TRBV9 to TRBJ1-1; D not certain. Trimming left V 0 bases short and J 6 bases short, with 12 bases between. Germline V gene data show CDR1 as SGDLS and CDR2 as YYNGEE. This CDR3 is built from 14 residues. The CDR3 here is CASSVVSLNAEAFF. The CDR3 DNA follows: TGTGCCAGCAGCGTAGTTTCCCTAAACGCTGAAGCTTTCTTT.

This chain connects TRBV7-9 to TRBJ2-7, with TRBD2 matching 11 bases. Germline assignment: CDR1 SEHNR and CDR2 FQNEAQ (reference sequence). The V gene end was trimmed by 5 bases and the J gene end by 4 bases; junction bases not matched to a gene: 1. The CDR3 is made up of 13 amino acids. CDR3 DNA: TGTGCCAGCAGCCGGACTAGCGGGTACGAGCAGTACTTC. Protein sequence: CASSRTSGYEQYF.

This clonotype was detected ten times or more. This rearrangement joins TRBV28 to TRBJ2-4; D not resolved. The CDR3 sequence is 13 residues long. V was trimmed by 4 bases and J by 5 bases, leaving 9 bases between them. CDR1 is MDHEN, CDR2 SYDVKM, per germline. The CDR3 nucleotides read TGTGCCAGCAGTTCCTCGCCTCAAAACATTCAGTACTTC. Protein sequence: CASSSSPQNIQYF.

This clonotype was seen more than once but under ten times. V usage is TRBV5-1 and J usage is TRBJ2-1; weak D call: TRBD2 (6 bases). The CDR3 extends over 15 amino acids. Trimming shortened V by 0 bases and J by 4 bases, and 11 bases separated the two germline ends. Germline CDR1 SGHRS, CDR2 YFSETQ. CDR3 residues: CASSLESGAYNEQFF. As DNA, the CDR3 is TGCGCCAGCAGCTTGGAGTCGGGAGCGTACAATGAGCAGTTCTTC. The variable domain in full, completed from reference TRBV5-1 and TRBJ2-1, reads KAGVTQTPRYLIKTRGQQVTLSCSPISGHRSVSWYQQTPGQGLQFLFEYFSETQRNKGNFPGRFSGRQFSNSRSEMNVSTLELGDSALYLCASSLESGAYNEQFFGPGTRLTVL.